Each of the 13 T cell receptor beta chains below was sequenced from the same sample in a study of blood T cell repertoires in COVID-19. Libraries were prepared by immunoSEQ multiplex PCR; TCRdb keeps only in-frame clonotypes and omits some of them. This table has around 100,000 clones, approximately 90% appearing once. The sequenced sample consisted of peripheral blood. The receptor set was obtained from a man in his fifties or sixties with acute or convalescent COVID-19.

The V and J genes are TRBV5-1 and TRBJ2-3; 9 nucleotides match TRBD2. V was clipped by 4 bases and J by 2 bases; unmatched bases: 14. Germline-derived CDR1 and CDR2 are SGHRS and YFSETQ. CDR3 size: 18 residues. CDR3 nucleotide sequence: TGCGCCAGCAGCCCATACGGACTAGCGACTTCCCCCACAGATACGCAGTATTTT. It translates to CASSPYGLATSPTDTQYF.

The chain employs TRBV30 and TRBJ2-1; D gene ambiguous. The V and J ends lost 3 bases and 4 bases respectively, with 10 bases between them. CDR1 GTSNPN and CDR2 SVGIG come from the germline V gene (reference sequence). There are 13 residues in the CDR3. CDR3 sequence (DNA): TGTGCCTGGAGACAAGCGTCATACAATGAGCAGTTCTTC. Protein sequence: CAWRQASYNEQFF.

The chain employs TRBV4-1 and TRBJ2-7; 10 bases map to TRBD2. This CDR3 has 17 amino acids. Germline V gene data show CDR1 as MGHRA and CDR2 as YSYEKL. The trim removed 4 bases at V and 0 bases at J, leaving 9 bases unmatched. In nucleotides, the CDR3 is TGCGCCAGCAGCCGCATAACTAGCGGGATCGTCTCCTACGAGCAGTACTTC. It translates to CASSRITSGIVSYEQYF.

The chain has TRBV3-1 (or the pseudogene TRBV3-2) and TRBJ2-5, with TRBD2 identical over 8 bases. Trimming at V came to 3 bases and at J to 5 bases, leaving 8 bases not matched to a gene. The CDR3 is made up of 15 amino acids. Germline V gene data show CDR1 as LGHDT and CDR2 as YNNKEL (reference sequence). The CDR3: CASSQSGTRGETQYF. As DNA, the CDR3 is TGTGCCAGCAGCCAGTCCGGGACTAGAGGGGAGACCCAGTACTTC.

The gene calls are TRBV6-5 and TRBJ1-2, with 7 nucleotides matching TRBD1. This CDR3 comprises 15 residues. With 4 bases clipped from V and 1 base from J, the junction kept 6 bases outside the gene matches. Per the germline V gene, CDR1 is MNHEY and CDR2 is SVGAGI. As DNA, the CDR3 is TGTGCCAGCAGTTTTGGACAGGACGATAACTATGGCTACACCTTC. The encoded protein is CASSFGQDDNYGYTF.

J is TRBJ1-5 and V is TRBV18, with TRBD1 as a possible D gene (5 bases). V was pared by 3 bases and J by 6 bases, with 12 bases between. The CDR3 is made up of 14 amino acids. Germline loops: CDR1 KGHSH, CDR2 LQKENI. This chain's CDR3 is CASSPPGSGQPQHF. CDR3 DNA: TGTGCCAGCTCACCGCCAGGGTCGGGTCAGCCCCAGCATTTT.

The chain has TRBV7-2 and TRBJ2-1, with 14 bases identical to TRBD2. The CDR3 is 14 amino acids. Germline lookup yields CDR1 SGHTA and CDR2 FQGNSA. J gave up 14 bases and V 3 bases, and 6 bases lay outside the gene matches. The CDR3: CASSLGTSGSREFF. The CDR3 nucleotides read TGTGCCAGCAGCTTGGGGACTAGCGGGAGTAGGGAGTTCTTC.

The V and J genes are TRBV2 and TRBJ1-4; TRBD1 matches at 7 bases. The V gene end was trimmed by 3 bases and the J gene end by 3 bases; junction bases not matched to a gene: 4. CDR1 and CDR2 from the germline V gene are SNHLY and FYNNEI. The CDR3 extends over 15 amino acids. The CDR3 region is CASSEGTVANEKLFF. The DNA of the CDR3 is TGTGCCAGCAGTGAGGGGACAGTAGCTAATGAAAAACTGTTTTTT.

The chain employs TRBV2 and TRBJ2-3, with TRBD1 as a possible D gene (6 bases). From germline, CDR1 is SNHLY and CDR2 FYNNEI. This CDR3 region has 10 residues. Trimming stripped 8 bases from V and 7 bases from J, with 7 bases between. The CDR3 DNA sequence: TGTGCCAGCGGGGACAATACGCAGTATTTT. It translates to CASGDNTQYF.

In regard to this clone: Other DNA sequences in the same sample also yield this CDR3. The rearrangement uses TRBV5-6 and TRBJ1-2; D might be TRBD1 (5 bases). Per germline, CDR1 SGHDT and CDR2 YYEEEE. The CDR3 is made up of 14 amino acids. Trimming removed 0 bases at V and 1 base at J, with 7 bases between. CDR3 sequence: CASSLGQINYGYTF. In DNA form, the CDR3 reads TGTGCCAGCAGCTTGGGACAGATTAACTATGGCTACACCTTC.

This clone was observed a single time. V gene TRBV19 combines with J gene TRBJ1-2; D is uncertain. This CDR3 has 11 amino acids. The germline V gene encodes CDR1 LNHDA and CDR2 SQIVND (reference sequence). The V end was cut by 7 bases, the J end by 7 bases, with 10 bases between. This CDR3 is CASNNGVGYTF. The CDR3 DNA reads as TGTGCCAGTAATAATGGAGTTGGCTACACCTTC.

The rearrangement links TRBV9 to TRBJ2-7; D not resolved. The CDR3 loop spans 18 amino acids. Trimming removed 0 bases at V and 0 bases at J, with 19 bases between. CDR1 and CDR2 (germline): SGDLS, YYNGEE. CDR3 DNA: TGTGCCAGCAGCGTAGCTGAATATTCCGGGTCCTTCTCCTACGAGCAGTACTTC. Amino acid sequence: CASSVAEYSGSFSYEQYF.

This clone was observed a single time. V gene TRBV6-1 combines with J gene TRBJ2-5, with 10 bases lining up with TRBD2. Germline values: CDR1 MNHNS, CDR2 SASEGT. The CDR3 is 16 residues long. After removal of 1 base from V and 6 bases from J, the junction contained 8 bases not matched to a gene. CDR3 protein: CASSEGLAGVWQTQYF. The CDR3 nucleotides read TGTGCCAGCAGTGAAGGGCTAGCGGGAGTTTGGCAGACCCAGTACTTC.